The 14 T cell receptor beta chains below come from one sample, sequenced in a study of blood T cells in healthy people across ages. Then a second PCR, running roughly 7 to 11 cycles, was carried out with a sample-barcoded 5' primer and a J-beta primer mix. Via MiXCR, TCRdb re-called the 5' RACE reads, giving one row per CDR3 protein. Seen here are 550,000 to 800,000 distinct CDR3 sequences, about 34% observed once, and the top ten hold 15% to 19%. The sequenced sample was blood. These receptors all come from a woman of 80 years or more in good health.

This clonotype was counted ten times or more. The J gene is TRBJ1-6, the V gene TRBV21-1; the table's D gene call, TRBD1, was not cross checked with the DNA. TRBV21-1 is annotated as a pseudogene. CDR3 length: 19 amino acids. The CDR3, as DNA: TGTGCCAGCAGCAAAGGGGGCACCGGGACAGGGAACCTATCCTCACCCCTCCACTTT. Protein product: CASSKGGTGTGNLSSPLHF.

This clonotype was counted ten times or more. This CDR3 is CASSPLGHINEQYF. CDR3 coding DNA: TGTGCCAGCAGCCCCCTGGGGCATATTAACGAGCAGTACTTC. The chain recombines TRBV7-9 with TRBJ2-7, with D perhaps TRBD1 (5 bases). Germline CDR1 SEHNR, CDR2 FQNEAQ (reference sequence). CDR3 length equals 14 residues. Trimming cost V 5 bases and J 5 bases, with 16 bases left between them.

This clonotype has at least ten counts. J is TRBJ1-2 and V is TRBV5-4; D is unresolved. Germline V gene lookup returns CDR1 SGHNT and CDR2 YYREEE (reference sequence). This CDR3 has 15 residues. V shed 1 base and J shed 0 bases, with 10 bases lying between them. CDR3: CASSLMGQSNYGYTF. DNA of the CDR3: TGTGCCAGCAGCTTGATGGGCCAATCTAACTATGGCTACACCTTC. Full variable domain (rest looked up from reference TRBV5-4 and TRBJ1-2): ETGVTQSPTHLIKTRGQQVTLRCSSQSGHNTVSWYQQALGQGPQFIFQYYREEENGRGNFPPRFSGLQFPNYSSELNVNALELDDSALYLCASSLMGQSNYGYTFGSGTRLTVV.

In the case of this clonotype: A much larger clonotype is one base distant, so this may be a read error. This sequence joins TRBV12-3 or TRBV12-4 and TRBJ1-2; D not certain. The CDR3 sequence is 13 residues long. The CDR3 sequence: CASSFPGPYDYTF. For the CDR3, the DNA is TGTGCCAGCAGTTTCCCAGGTCCTTATGACTACACCTTC.

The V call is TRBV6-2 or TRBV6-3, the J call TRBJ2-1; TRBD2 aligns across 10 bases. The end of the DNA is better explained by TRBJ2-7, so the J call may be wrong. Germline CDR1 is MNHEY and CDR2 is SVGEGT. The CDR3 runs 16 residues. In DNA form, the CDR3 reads TGTGCCAGCACTCAAGCGGGCAAGCGGGAGGGGAACGAGCAGTACTTC. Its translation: CASTQAGKREGNEQYF.

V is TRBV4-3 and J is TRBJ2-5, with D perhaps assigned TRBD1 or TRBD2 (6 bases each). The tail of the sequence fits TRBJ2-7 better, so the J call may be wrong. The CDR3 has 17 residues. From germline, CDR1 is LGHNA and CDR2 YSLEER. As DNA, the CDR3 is TGCGCCAGCAGCCAAGATCTTATCGGGGGCTTAATCTCCGAGCAGTACTTC. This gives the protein CASSQDLIGGLISEQYF.

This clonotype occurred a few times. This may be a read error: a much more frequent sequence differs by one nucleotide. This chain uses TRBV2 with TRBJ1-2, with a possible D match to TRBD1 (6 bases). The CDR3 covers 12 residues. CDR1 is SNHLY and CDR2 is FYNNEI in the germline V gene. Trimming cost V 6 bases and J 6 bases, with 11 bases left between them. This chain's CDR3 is CASRPQGNGYTF. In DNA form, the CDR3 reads TGTGCCAGCAGGCCCCAGGGGAATGGCTACACCTTC.

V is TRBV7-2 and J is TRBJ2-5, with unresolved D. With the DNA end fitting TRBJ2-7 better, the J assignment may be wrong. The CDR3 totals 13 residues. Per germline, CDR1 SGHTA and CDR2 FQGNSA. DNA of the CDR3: TGTGCCAGCAGCTTTACCCTTCAGAACGAGCAGTACTTC. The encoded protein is CASSFTLQNEQYF.

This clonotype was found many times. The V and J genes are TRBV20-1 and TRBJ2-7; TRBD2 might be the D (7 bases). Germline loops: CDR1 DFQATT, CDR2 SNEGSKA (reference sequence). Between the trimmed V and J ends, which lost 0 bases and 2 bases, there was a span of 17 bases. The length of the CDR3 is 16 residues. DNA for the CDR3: TGCAGTGCTAGAGATCCCCAGGGGAGGGAACCCTACGAGCAGTACTTC. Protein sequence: CSARDPQGREPYEQYF.

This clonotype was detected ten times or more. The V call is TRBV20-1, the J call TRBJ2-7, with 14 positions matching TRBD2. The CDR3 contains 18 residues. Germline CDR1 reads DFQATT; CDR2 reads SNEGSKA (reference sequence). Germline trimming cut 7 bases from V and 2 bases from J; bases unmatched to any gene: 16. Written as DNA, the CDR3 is TGCAGTGTTACCTTAATAGGACTAGCGGGGGGCTCGACCTACGAGCAGTACTTC. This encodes CSVTLIGLAGGSTYEQYF.

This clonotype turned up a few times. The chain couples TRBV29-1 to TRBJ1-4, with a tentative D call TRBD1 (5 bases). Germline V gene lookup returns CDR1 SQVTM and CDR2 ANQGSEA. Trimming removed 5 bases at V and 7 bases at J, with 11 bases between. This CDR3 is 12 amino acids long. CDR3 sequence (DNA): TGCAGCGTTAGGGGCGGGCCTGAAAAACTGTTTTTT. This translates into CSVRGGPEKLFF. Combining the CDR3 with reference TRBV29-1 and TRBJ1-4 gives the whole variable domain SAVISQKPSRDICQRGTSLTIQCQVDSQVTMMFWYRQQPGQSLTLIATANQGSEATYESGFVIDKFPISRPNLTFSTLTVSNMSPEDSSIYLCSVRGGPEKLFFGSGTQLSVL.

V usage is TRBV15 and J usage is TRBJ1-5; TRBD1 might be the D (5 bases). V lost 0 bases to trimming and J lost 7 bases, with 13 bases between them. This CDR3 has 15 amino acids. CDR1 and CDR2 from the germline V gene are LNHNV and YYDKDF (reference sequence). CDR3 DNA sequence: TGTGCCACCAGCAGAGATAGGGGACGGGGACAGCCCCAGCATTTT. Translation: CATSRDRGRGQPQHF.

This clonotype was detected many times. In DNA, the CDR3 is TGTGCCTGGAGTGGGACAGATAGCTCCTACGAGCAGTACTTC. Protein: CAWSGTDSSYEQYF. V usage is TRBV30 and J usage is TRBJ2-7; tentative D call: TRBD1 (6 bases). V was shortened by 1 base and J by 0 bases, with 10 bases between the two germline ends. The CDR3 spans 14 residues. Germline loops: CDR1 GTSNPN, CDR2 SVGIG (reference sequence).

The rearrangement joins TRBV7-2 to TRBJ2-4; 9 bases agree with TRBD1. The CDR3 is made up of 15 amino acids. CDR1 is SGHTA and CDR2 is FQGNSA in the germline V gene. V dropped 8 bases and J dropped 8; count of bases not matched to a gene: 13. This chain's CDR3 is CASALGGGTGHIQYF. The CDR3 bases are TGTGCCAGCGCCCTTGGCGGAGGGACAGGGCACATTCAGTACTTC.